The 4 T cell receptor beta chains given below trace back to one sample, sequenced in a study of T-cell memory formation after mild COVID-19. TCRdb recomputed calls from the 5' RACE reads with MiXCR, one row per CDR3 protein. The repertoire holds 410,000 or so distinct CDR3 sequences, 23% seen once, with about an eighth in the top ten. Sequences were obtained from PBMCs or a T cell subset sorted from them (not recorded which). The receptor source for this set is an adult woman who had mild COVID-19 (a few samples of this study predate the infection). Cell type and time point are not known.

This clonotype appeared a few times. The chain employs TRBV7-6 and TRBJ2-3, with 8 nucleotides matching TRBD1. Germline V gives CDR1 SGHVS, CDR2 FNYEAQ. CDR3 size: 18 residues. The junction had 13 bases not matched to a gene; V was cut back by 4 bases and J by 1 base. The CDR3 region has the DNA TGTGCCAGCAGCTCATCATCCAGGGGGCACAGGGGCACAGATACGCAGTATTTT. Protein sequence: CASSSSSRGHRGTDTQYF. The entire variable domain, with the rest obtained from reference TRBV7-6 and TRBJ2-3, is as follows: GAGVSQSPRYKVTKRGQDVALRCDPISGHVSLYWYRQALGQGPEFLTYFNYEAQQDKSGLPNDRFSAERPEGSISTLTIQRTEQRDSAMYRCASSSSSRGHRGTDTQYFGPGTRLTVL.

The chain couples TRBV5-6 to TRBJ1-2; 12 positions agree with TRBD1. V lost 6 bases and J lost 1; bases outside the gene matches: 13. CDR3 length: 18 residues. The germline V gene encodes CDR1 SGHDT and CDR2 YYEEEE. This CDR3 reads CASTRSRDRGLDNYGYTF. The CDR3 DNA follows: TGTGCCAGCACCCGGTCGAGGGACAGGGGGCTTGATAACTATGGCTACACCTTC. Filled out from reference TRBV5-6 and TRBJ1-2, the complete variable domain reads DAGVTQSPTHLIKTRGQQVTLRCSPKSGHDTVSWYQQALGQGPQFIFQYYEEEERQRGNFPDRFSGHQFPNYSSELNVNALLLGDSALYLCASTRSRDRGLDNYGYTFGSGTRLTVV.

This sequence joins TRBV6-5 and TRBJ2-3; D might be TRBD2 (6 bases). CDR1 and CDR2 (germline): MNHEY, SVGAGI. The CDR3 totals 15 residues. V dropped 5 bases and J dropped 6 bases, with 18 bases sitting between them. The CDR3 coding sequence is TGTGCCAGCAGTCCCTCCGGGAGACAAAGGGATACGCAGTATTTT. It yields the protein CASSPSGRQRDTQYF.

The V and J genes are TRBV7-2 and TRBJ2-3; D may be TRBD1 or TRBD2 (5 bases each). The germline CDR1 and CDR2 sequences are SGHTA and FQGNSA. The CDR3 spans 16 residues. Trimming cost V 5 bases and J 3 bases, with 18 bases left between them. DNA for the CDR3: TGTGCCAGCAGCCCGGGGCGGCAGTGGAGGACAGATACGCAGTATTTT. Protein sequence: CASSPGRQWRTDTQYF.